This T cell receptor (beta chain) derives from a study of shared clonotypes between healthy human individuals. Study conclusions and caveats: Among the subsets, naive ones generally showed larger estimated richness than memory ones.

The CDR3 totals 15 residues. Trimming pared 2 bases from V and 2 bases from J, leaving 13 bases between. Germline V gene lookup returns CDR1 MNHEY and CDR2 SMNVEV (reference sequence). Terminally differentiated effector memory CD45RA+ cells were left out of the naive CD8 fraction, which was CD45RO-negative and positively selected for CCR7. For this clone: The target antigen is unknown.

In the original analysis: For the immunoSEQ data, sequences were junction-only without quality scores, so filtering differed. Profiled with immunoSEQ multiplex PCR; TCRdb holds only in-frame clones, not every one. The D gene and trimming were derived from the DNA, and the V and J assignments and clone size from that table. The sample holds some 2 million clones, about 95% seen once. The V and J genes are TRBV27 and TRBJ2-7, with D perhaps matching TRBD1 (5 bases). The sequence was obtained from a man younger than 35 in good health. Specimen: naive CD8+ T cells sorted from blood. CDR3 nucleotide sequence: TGTGCCAGCAGTTTAATTACAGGTAGTGCCTACGAGCAGTACTTC. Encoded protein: CASSLITGSAYEQYF.